What follows are 27 T cell receptor beta chains derived from one specimen sequenced in a study of T cells in Graves' hyperthyroidism and ophthalmopathy. Authors of the study amplified TCR beta CDR3 regions from RNA transcripts. First-round RT-PCR of the TCR CDR3 relied on the HTBI primer set. TCRdb fed the multiplex PCR reads into MiXCR, producing one record per CDR3 protein. The data contain some 800,000 distinct CDR3 sequences, about two fifths of them singletons. Sequenced sample: blood. These receptors all stem from a young man with Graves' hyperthyroidism.

In its sample, this clonotype was seen a few times. The rearrangement uses TRBV29-1 and TRBJ2-2, with 10 bases identical to TRBD2. CDR1 and CDR2 from the germline V gene are SQVTM and ANQGSEA. The CDR3 has 14 residues. With V trimmed by 2 bases and J by 3 bases, 0 bases remained unmatched. Written as DNA, the CDR3 is TGCAGCGTTGAAAGCGGGAGGGACACCGGGGAGCTGTTTTTT. Protein: CSVESGRDTGELFF.

Only a few counts were recorded for this clonotype. The CDR3 bases are TGTGCCAGTAATACGGGCTCGGGAGGCTACACCTTC. This encodes CASNTGSGGYTF. The rearrangement links TRBV19 to TRBJ1-2; D remains ambiguous. Germline V gene lookup returns CDR1 LNHDA and CDR2 SQIVND (reference sequence). The ends were cut back, 7 bases at V and 8 bases at J, with 14 bases in the middle. The CDR3 sequence is 12 residues long.

With respect to this clonotype: Given a much more abundant clone one base away, this may be a read error. The genes are TRBV24-1 and TRBJ1-1; D gene ambiguous. The V gene's germline CDR1 is KGHDR and CDR2 SFDVKD. The CDR3 covers 11 residues. The V end lost 5 bases, the J end lost 2 bases, and 2 bases lay between the germline ends. The CDR3 sequence is CATSGNTEAFF. The CDR3 nucleotides are TGTGCCACCAGTGGCAACACTGAAGCTTTCTTT.

This chain uses TRBV10-2 with TRBJ2-7; 9 bases line up with TRBD1. Germline CDR1 and CDR2: WSHSY and SAAADI. The ends lost 4 bases at V and 2 bases at J; junction bases unmatched: 15. The CDR3 runs to 18 residues. The CDR3 DNA is TGCGCCAGCAGTGGGAGTTCGAGGTGGGACAGGGAAACCTACGAGCAGTACTTC. This encodes CASSGSSRWDRETYEQYF.

This clonotype was seen only once. The rearrangement joins TRBV2 to TRBJ2-2; a weak D match, TRBD2 (7 bases). The CDR3 consists of 16 residues. V was trimmed by 8 bases and J by 3 bases, leaving 19 bases between them. The V gene's germline CDR1 is SNHLY and CDR2 FYNNEI. The CDR3 DNA reads as TGTGCCAGCGGGGGGCTAGCGGTAAATTACACCGGGGAGCTGTTTTTT. Protein: CASGGLAVNYTGELFF.

This clonotype turned up a few times. J is TRBJ2-2 and V is TRBV19, with TRBD2 matching 11 bases. The CDR3 covers 18 residues. CDR1 is LNHDA and CDR2 is SQIVND in the germline V gene (reference sequence). Unmatched junction bases numbered 9, after V lost 3 bases and J lost 3 bases. The CDR3 coding sequence is TGTGCCAGTAGTATCAGTCTAGCGGGAGGAACGGACACCGGGGAGCTGTTTTTT. As protein: CASSISLAGGTDTGELFF.

There are many counts of this clonotype. V and J are TRBV2 and TRBJ1-1; no clear D. The CDR3 sequence is 13 residues long. Trimming removed 9 bases at V and 1 base at J, with 12 bases between. The germline gives CDR1 SNHLY, CDR2 FYNNEI. DNA for the CDR3: TGTGCCAGTAGTCCAGGACCGAACACTGAAGCTTTCTTT. Translation: CASSPGPNTEAFF.

Worth noting for this clonotype: As the CDR3 is not closed by the conserved phenylalanine or tryptophan, this likely results from a read error. The rearrangement links TRBV19 to TRBJ1-1; maybe TRBD1 (6 bases). Germline-derived CDR1 and CDR2 are LNHDA and SQIVND (reference sequence). V shed 6 bases and J shed 1 base, with 12 bases lying between them. The CDR3 consists of 14 residues. CDR3 amino acids: CASSTGFANTEAFS. The CDR3, as DNA: TGTGCCAGTAGCACAGGGTTTGCGAACACTGAAGCTTTCTCT.

The gene calls are TRBV5-6 and TRBJ1-1, with 7 nucleotides matching TRBD1. The germline gives CDR1 SGHDT, CDR2 YYEEEE. The CDR3 is 14 amino acids. V shed 0 bases, J shed 7 bases, and the junction held 6 bases outside the gene matches. The CDR3 sequence: CASSLDRGSDEAFF. As DNA, the CDR3 is TGTGCCAGCAGCTTGGACAGGGGAAGCGATGAAGCTTTCTTT.

V usage is TRBV7-2 and J usage is TRBJ1-1, with D maybe TRBD1 (6 bases). From germline, CDR1 is SGHTA and CDR2 FQGNSA. Deletions cut 5 bases from V and 1 base from J, with 14 bases between. CDR3 length: 15 residues. The CDR3 DNA is TGTGCCAGCAGCCCCGCAGCGGACAGGAACACTGAAGCTTTCTTT. The encoded protein is CASSPAADRNTEAFF.

This clonotype was found a few times. The CDR3 bases are TGCGCCACTCAGCTACGGACAGGGGGCACCGGGGAGCTGTTTTTT. Translating gives CATQLRTGGTGELFF. The rearrangement links TRBV5-1 to TRBJ2-2; 10 positions agree with TRBD1. From germline, CDR1 is SGHRS and CDR2 YFSETQ. After removal of 9 bases from V and 4 bases from J, the junction contained 9 bases not matched to a gene. The CDR3 has 15 residues.

The chain has TRBV9 and TRBJ1-6; D is uncertain. The CDR3 is 13 residues long. V dropped 4 bases and J dropped 13 bases, with 15 bases sitting between them. CDR1 and CDR2 from the germline V gene are SGDLS and YYNGEE. CDR3 DNA: TGTGCCAGCAGCCCCCGATTTGAGGTTCCCCTCCACTTT. It yields the protein CASSPRFEVPLHF.

This clonotype was recorded once. The chain joins TRBV2 to TRBJ1-5; D is undetermined. CDR1 SNHLY and CDR2 FYNNEI come from the germline V gene. The CDR3 contains 14 residues. Trimming shortened V by 6 bases and J by 0 bases, and 9 bases separated the two germline ends. This CDR3 reads CASRPGVSNQPQHF. CDR3 DNA: TGTGCCAGCAGACCCGGGGTTAGCAATCAGCCCCAGCATTTT. Supplemented by reference TRBV2 and TRBJ1-5, the full variable domain reads EPEVTQTPSHQVTQMGQEVILRCVPISNHLYFYWYRQILGQKVEFLVSFYNNEISEKSEIFDDQFSVERPDGSNFTLKIRSTKLEDSAMYFCASRPGVSNQPQHFGDGTRLSIL.

The chain carries TRBV12-3 or TRBV12-4 and TRBJ2-2; D unresolved. The V end was cut by 0 bases, the J end by 6 bases, with 8 bases between. The CDR3 totals 14 residues. This CDR3 reads CASSLAKGSGELFF. The CDR3 DNA reads TGTGCCAGCAGTTTAGCGAAGGGTTCCGGGGAGCTGTTTTTT.

Only a few counts were recorded for this clonotype. The chain combines TRBV7-2 with TRBJ1-4; weak D call: TRBD1 (6 bases). Germline V lookup: CDR1 SGHTA, CDR2 FQGNSA. V lost 1 base and J lost 0, with 15 bases in between. This CDR3 spans 18 amino acids. The DNA of the CDR3 is TGTGCCAGCAGCTTAGAGCCGACAGGCCTCGCAACTAATGAAAAACTGTTTTTT. This codes for CASSLEPTGLATNEKLFF.

This chain joins TRBV14 and TRBJ2-7; 9 positions agree with TRBD2. The germline CDR1 and CDR2 sequences are SGHDN and FVKESK. With V trimmed by 4 bases and J by 3 bases, 7 bases remained unmatched. This CDR3 comprises 15 residues. CDR3 sequence (DNA): TGTGCCAGCAGCCCTGGACTAGCGAGTGTCTACGAGCAGTACTTC. This encodes CASSPGLASVYEQYF.

This clonotype showed up just once. The DNA is left out, because the CDR3 cannot be placed on it with certainty; the CDR3 is given as TCRdb lists it. The J gene is TRBJ1-4, the V gene TRBV2. CDR1 is SNHLY, CDR2 FYNNEI, per germline. The CDR3 numbers 15 amino acids, ends counted. The CDR3 here is CASTVGGGAYSSIFF.

This clonotype has just one count. V gene TRBV7-9 combines with J gene TRBJ1-5; TRBD1 might be the D (5 bases). The CDR3 spans 14 residues. Trimming took 2 bases from V and 5 from J, leaving 10 bases between them. The V gene's germline CDR1 is SEHNR and CDR2 FQNEAQ (reference sequence). The CDR3 DNA sequence: TGTGCCAGCAGCTTAATTATAGGGGATCAGCCCCAGCATTTT. Protein sequence: CASSLIIGDQPQHF.

This clonotype was observed at least ten times. The chain carries TRBV20-1 and TRBJ1-1; TRBD1 agrees at 8 bases. The CDR3 sequence is 13 residues long. CDR1 is DFQATT, CDR2 SNEGSKA, per germline (reference sequence). V shed 6 bases, J shed 1 base, and the junction held 4 bases outside the gene matches. CDR3 DNA sequence: TGCAGTGCGCCTGGACAGGGGAACACTGAAGCTTTCTTT. Its translation is CSAPGQGNTEAFF.

This clonotype was seen repeatedly, ten times or more. V and J are TRBV7-6 and TRBJ1-5; 8 bases line up with TRBD1. V lost 0 bases, J lost 7 bases, and 5 bases stayed unmatched. Germline V gene lookup returns CDR1 SGHVS and CDR2 FNYEAQ. This CDR3 contains 15 residues. The CDR3 bases are TGTGCCAGCAGCTTAGCCGGGACAGGCGGCCAGCCCCAGCATTTT. It codes for CASSLAGTGGQPQHF.

The V and J genes are TRBV6-6 and TRBJ1-2, with D possibly being TRBD1 (5 bases). The CDR3 extends over 14 amino acids. Germline lookup yields CDR1 MNHNY and CDR2 SVGAGI (reference sequence). V was pared by 3 bases and J by 4 bases, with 12 bases between. CDR3 coding DNA: TGTGCCAGCAGTTATCCGGGACGGAGCTATGGCTACACCTTC. Translating it yields CASSYPGRSYGYTF.

This clonotype was found many times. This rearrangement joins TRBV20-1 to TRBJ1-4; D remains unclear. V gave up 2 bases and J gave up 8 bases, with 6 bases separating them. The CDR3 consists of 11 residues. The germline CDR1 and CDR2 sequences are DFQATT and SNEGSKA (reference sequence). As DNA, the CDR3 is TGCAGTGCTAGACAGGCGGAAAAACTGTTTTTT. It is translated as CSARQAEKLFF.

This clonotype was recorded at least ten times. The V and J genes are TRBV20-1 and TRBJ2-7; 9 bases are shared with TRBD2. This CDR3 spans 14 amino acids. The trim removed 3 bases at V and 5 bases at J, leaving 8 bases unmatched. Germline V gene sequence: CDR1 DFQATT, CDR2 SNEGSKA (reference sequence). Here the CDR3 reads CSASKVAGAHEQYF. The DNA of the CDR3 is TGCAGTGCTAGCAAGGTAGCGGGAGCCCACGAGCAGTACTTC.

The V call is TRBV5-6, the J call TRBJ1-5, with a tentative D call TRBD1 (6 bases). This CDR3 has 14 residues. V lost 4 bases and J lost 4, with 12 bases in between. Germline V gene sequence: CDR1 SGHDT, CDR2 YYEEEE. Written as DNA, the CDR3 is TGTGCCAGCAGCGCCCTCAGGGGAAATCAGCCCCAGCATTTT. It yields the protein CASSALRGNQPQHF.

V usage is TRBV7-2 and J usage is TRBJ2-5, with 9 bases that match TRBD2. The V gene end was trimmed by 10 bases and the J gene end by 4 bases; junction bases not matched to a gene: 10. The V gene's germline CDR1 is SGHTA and CDR2 FQGNSA. CDR3 length: 14 amino acids. CDR3 nucleotides: TGTGCCAAACGGGCTAGCGGGATCGGAGAGACCCAGTACTTC. Its protein product is CAKRASGIGETQYF.

CDR3 amino acids: CASSLLAVNNQPQHF. CDR3 bases: TGTGCCAGCAGCTTGCTAGCTGTCAACAATCAGCCCCAGCATTTT. This chain links TRBV9 with TRBJ1-5; D gene unclear. Germline loops: CDR1 SGDLS, CDR2 YYNGEE. The CDR3 contains 15 residues. Trimming took 4 bases from V and 3 from J, leaving 14 bases between them.

This clonotype was observed a few times. The V call is TRBV7-9, the J call TRBJ2-5, with D perhaps TRBD1 (5 bases). Trimming cost V 4 bases and J 3 bases, with 12 bases left between them. Germline V gene lookup returns CDR1 SEHNR and CDR2 FQNEAQ (reference sequence). The length of the CDR3 is 14 residues. The CDR3 region has the DNA TGTGCCAGCAGCTGGGGCCCCAAGGAAGAGACCCAGTACTTC. It yields the protein CASSWGPKEETQYF.